Listed here are 20 T cell receptor beta chains from one sample, sequenced in a study of vaccination and CD4 T cells after COVID-19. Sequenced with the Oncomine TCR Beta short-read assay was DNA taken from cultured CD4+ T cells. TCRdb independently ran MiXCR on the PCR reads; one entry per CDR3 protein. The repertoire holds some 12,000 distinct CDR3 sequences, approximately 60% seen once, with roughly 7.3% in the top ten. Treatment here: roughly 10-day PBMC culture with coronavirus spike peptide pools or control peptides (ViraFEST assay). Their antigen targets remain unknown. What was sequenced was CD4+ T cells from blood, cultured in vitro. The source is a human donor who had recovered from COVID-19.

The chain combines TRBV6-5 with TRBJ1-1; unclear D gene. This CDR3 comprises 14 residues. The germline V and J ends were trimmed by 4 bases and 4 bases, with 13 bases remaining between them. Per germline, CDR1 MNHEY and CDR2 SVGAGI. CDR3 residues: CASSSLSGITEAFF. CDR3 DNA: TGTGCCAGCAGTTCCCTTTCCGGGATCACTGAAGCTTTCTTT.

This clonotype came up a few times. This chain links TRBV2 with TRBJ1-5; TRBD1 matches 7 bases. J lost 1 base, V lost 6 bases, and 0 bases had no gene match. Looked up from germline, CDR1 is SNHLY and CDR2 is FYNNEI. The CDR3 length is 13 residues. The chain's CDR3 is CASRGQSNQPQHF. The CDR3 DNA sequence: TGTGCCAGCAGGGGACAGAGCAATCAGCCCCAGCATTTT.

This clonotype has only a few counts. The gene calls are TRBV27 and TRBJ1-1, with D perhaps matching TRBD1 (6 bases). The CDR3 has 15 residues. V was shortened by 2 bases and J by 4 bases, with 14 bases between the two germline ends. Germline loops: CDR1 MNHEY, CDR2 SMNVEV (reference sequence). The CDR3 spells CASSLQQGLGTEAFF. The CDR3 DNA reads TGTGCCAGCAGTTTACAACAGGGCTTGGGCACTGAAGCTTTCTTT.

The chain carries TRBV2 and TRBJ1-4, with a weak D call TRBD1 (5 bases). With 6 bases removed from V and 8 bases from J, the gap between germline ends came to 10 bases. The CDR3 length is 12 residues. CDR1 is SNHLY, CDR2 FYNNEI, per germline. As DNA, the CDR3 is TGTGCCAGCAGGGCAGGGCTAGAAAAACTGTTTTTT. Translated, it gives CASRAGLEKLFF.

V gene TRBV6-5 combines with J gene TRBJ2-1; 9 bases agree with TRBD2. The CDR3 spans 18 residues. The germline CDR1 and CDR2 sequences are MNHEY and SVGAGI. V shed 2 bases and J 4 bases; nucleotides not matched to a gene: 12. The CDR3 nucleotides read TGTGCCAGCAGTTACATGCTAGGTTTTAGCGGGAGTTACAATGAGCAGTTCTTC. This sequence encodes CASSYMLGFSGSYNEQFF.

This clonotype was detected only a few times. The chain employs TRBV27 and TRBJ1-6, with TRBD1 as a possible D gene (5 bases). Between the trimmed V and J ends, which lost 6 bases and 7 bases, there was a span of 13 bases. The length of the CDR3 is 14 residues. Germline assignment: CDR1 MNHEY and CDR2 SMNVEV (reference sequence). Here the CDR3 DNA reads TGTGCCAGCAGCAACCATCGACAGAATTCACCCCTCCACTTT. The encoded protein is CASSNHRQNSPLHF.

Only a few counts were recorded for this clonotype. The chain employs TRBV6-1 and TRBJ1-2; D possibly corresponds to TRBD1 (6 bases). The CDR3 is made up of 12 amino acids. Germline loops: CDR1 MNHNS, CDR2 SASEGT. V lost 8 bases and J 3 bases, leaving 10 bases between the germline ends. In nucleotides, the CDR3 is TGTGCCAGCTACAGGGAAGACTATGGCTACACCTTC. This sequence encodes CASYREDYGYTF.

This chain connects TRBV20-1 to TRBJ2-1; 7 bases are shared with TRBD1. Germline-derived CDR1 and CDR2 are DFQATT and SNEGSKA (reference sequence). J was trimmed by 6 bases and V by 6 bases; bases with no gene match: 11. The CDR3 is made up of 14 amino acids. As DNA, the CDR3 is TGCAGTGCCATACAGGGGCCCTCTGTCAATGAGCAGTTCTTC. This gives the protein CSAIQGPSVNEQFF.

The sample holds a few counts of this clonotype. The V call is TRBV19, the J call TRBJ2-4; no clear D gene. Per the germline V gene, CDR1 is LNHDA and CDR2 is SQIVND (reference sequence). Between the trimmed V and J ends, which lost 5 bases and 8 bases, there was a span of 16 bases. This CDR3 is built from 14 residues. The CDR3 sequence is CASSRQVGRDIQYF. CDR3 DNA: TGTGCCAGTAGTCGACAAGTAGGCCGTGACATTCAGTACTTC.

The gene calls are TRBV2 and TRBJ2-7; TRBD2 might be the D (5 bases). The V gene's germline CDR1 is SNHLY and CDR2 FYNNEI. Trimming left V 4 bases short and J 5 bases short, with 12 bases between. The CDR3 runs to 13 residues. CDR3 sequence: CASSGLWTDEQYF. The CDR3 DNA reads TGTGCCAGCAGTGGGCTATGGACTGACGAGCAGTACTTC.

This clonotype was seen a handful of times. The chain couples TRBV15 to TRBJ2-1; D is perhaps TRBD2 (6 bases). The CDR3 has 16 residues. Germline CDR1 reads LNHNV; CDR2 reads YYDKDF (reference sequence). V was pared by 8 bases and J by 6 bases, with 23 bases between. The CDR3 sequence is CATSRGGVPPSNEQFF. The CDR3 DNA follows: TGTGCCACCTCAAGGGGAGGAGTACCCCCGTCCAATGAGCAGTTCTTC. Full variable domain (remainder filled in from reference TRBV15 and TRBJ2-1): DAMVIQNPRYQVTQFGKPVTLSCSQTLNHNVMYWYQQKSSQAPKLLFHYYDKDFNNEADTPDNFQSRRPNTSFCFLDIRSPGLGDTAMYLCATSRGGVPPSNEQFFGPGTRLTVL.

V usage is TRBV6-1 and J usage is TRBJ1-1; D possibly corresponds to TRBD1 (5 bases). Trimming shortened V by 8 bases and J by 1 base, and 11 bases separated the two germline ends. The CDR3 runs to 13 residues. The V gene's germline CDR1 is MNHNS and CDR2 SASEGT. CDR3 amino acids: CASGRASNTEAFF. CDR3 in DNA: TGTGCCAGCGGCAGGGCTTCGAACACTGAAGCTTTCTTT.

The rearrangement links TRBV7-2 to TRBJ1-4, with D possibly being TRBD1 (6 bases). The germline V gene has CDR1 SGHTA and CDR2 FQGNSA. Trimming shortened V by 1 base and J by 3 bases, and 9 bases separated the two germline ends. CDR3 size: 15 residues. In nucleotides, the CDR3 is TGTGCCAGCAGCTTAGTTGGGGGCGCTAATGAAAAACTGTTTTTT. Residues: CASSLVGGANEKLFF.

The genes are TRBV19 and TRBJ1-1; D is perhaps TRBD1 (6 bases). The ends were cut back, 5 bases at V and 8 bases at J, with 15 bases in the middle. The CDR3 is 13 amino acids. The germline gives CDR1 LNHDA, CDR2 SQIVND (reference sequence). CDR3 in amino acids: CASSSRGRGEAFF. The CDR3 nucleotides read TGTGCCAGTAGTTCCCGGGGGCGGGGGGAAGCTTTCTTT.

This chain uses TRBV7-9 with TRBJ2-7; 8 nucleotides line up with TRBD1. CDR1 is SEHNR, CDR2 FQNEAQ, per germline (reference sequence). V dropped 5 bases and J dropped 5; count of bases not matched to a gene: 8. The CDR3 has 14 amino acids. CDR3 bases: TGTGCCAGCAGCCCTAGACAGGGGATCGACGAGCAGTACTTC. This codes for CASSPRQGIDEQYF.

V usage is TRBV2 and J usage is TRBJ2-5; no clear D gene. Germline CDR1 is SNHLY and CDR2 is FYNNEI. V lost 10 bases and J 2 bases, leaving 17 bases between the germline ends. The CDR3 contains 14 residues. The CDR3 DNA sequence: TGTGCCACTGCGCGGTCTGGCCAGCAAGAGACCCAGTACTTC. Its protein is CATARSGQQETQYF.

This clonotype has a handful of counts. CDR3 protein: CASSDTTNYNEQFF. DNA of the CDR3: TGTGCCAGCAGTGACACGACTAACTACAATGAGCAGTTCTTC. The gene calls are TRBV25-1 and TRBJ2-1; a weak D match, TRBD2 (5 bases). CDR1 is MGHDK and CDR2 is SYGVNS in the germline V gene. The CDR3 is made up of 14 amino acids. V shed 3 bases and J shed 3 bases, with 9 bases lying between them.

A few counts support this clonotype. J is TRBJ2-5 and V is TRBV27; 7 bases are a match to TRBD2. The J segment lost 4 bases and the V segment lost 2 bases, leaving 4 bases of the junction unmatched. The CDR3 is 14 amino acids. The germline V gene has CDR1 MNHEY and CDR2 SMNVEV (reference sequence). The CDR3 reads CASSLTREGETQYF. The CDR3 DNA sequence: TGTGCCAGCAGTTTAACGAGGGAGGGAGAGACCCAGTACTTC.

The genes are TRBV7-9 and TRBJ1-6; maybe TRBD1 (6 bases). CDR1 and CDR2 from the germline V gene are SEHNR and FQNEAQ (reference sequence). The CDR3 is 16 amino acids. Trimming took 3 bases from V and 7 from J, leaving 16 bases between them. The CDR3 is CASSFGSGVDNSPLHF. CDR3 nucleotide sequence: TGTGCCAGCAGCTTTGGGTCAGGGGTTGACAATTCACCCCTCCACTTT. Variable domain in full (rest from reference TRBV7-9 and TRBJ1-6): DTGVSQNPRHKITKRGQNVTFRCDPISEHNRLYWYRQTLGQGPEFLTYFQNEAQLEKSRLLSDRFSAERPKGSFSTLEIQRTEQGDSAMYLCASSFGSGVDNSPLHFGNGTRLTVT.

CDR3 in amino acids: CASQGASLTEAFF. Written as DNA, the CDR3 is TGTGCCTCGCAAGGGGCCTCCCTCACTGAAGCTTTCTTT. V and J are TRBV18 and TRBJ1-1; D is perhaps TRBD1 (5 bases). Trimming stripped 11 bases from V and 4 bases from J, with 17 bases between. Looked up from germline, CDR1 is KGHSH and CDR2 is LQKENI. The length of the CDR3 is 13 residues.